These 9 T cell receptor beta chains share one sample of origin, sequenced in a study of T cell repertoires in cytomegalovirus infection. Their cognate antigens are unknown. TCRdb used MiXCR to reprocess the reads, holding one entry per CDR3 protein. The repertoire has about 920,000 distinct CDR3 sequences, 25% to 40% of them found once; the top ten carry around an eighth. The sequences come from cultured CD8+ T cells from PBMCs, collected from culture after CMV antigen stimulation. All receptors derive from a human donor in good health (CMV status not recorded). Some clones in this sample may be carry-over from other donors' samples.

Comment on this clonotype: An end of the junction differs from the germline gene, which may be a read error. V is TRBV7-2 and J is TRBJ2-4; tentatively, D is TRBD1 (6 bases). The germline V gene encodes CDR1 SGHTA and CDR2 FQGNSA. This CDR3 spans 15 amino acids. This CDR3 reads CASSITLGANNIQYF. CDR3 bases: TGTGCCAGCAGCATAACCCTGGGGGCCAACAACATTCAGTACTTC. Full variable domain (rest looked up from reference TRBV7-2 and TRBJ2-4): GAGVSQSPSNKVTEKGKDVELRCDPISGHTALYWYRQSLGQGLEFLIYFQGNSAPDKSGLPSDRFSAERTGGSVSTLTIQRTQQEDSAVYLCASSITLGANNIQYFGAGTRLSVL.

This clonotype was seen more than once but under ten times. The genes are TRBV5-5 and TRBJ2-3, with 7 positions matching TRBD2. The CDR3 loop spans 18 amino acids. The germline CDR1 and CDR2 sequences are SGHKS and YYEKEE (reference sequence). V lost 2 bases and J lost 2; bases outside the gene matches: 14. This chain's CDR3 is CASSFRNTGGSLTDTQYF. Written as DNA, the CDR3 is TGTGCCAGCAGCTTTCGGAACACAGGCGGGAGTCTCACAGATACGCAGTATTTT.

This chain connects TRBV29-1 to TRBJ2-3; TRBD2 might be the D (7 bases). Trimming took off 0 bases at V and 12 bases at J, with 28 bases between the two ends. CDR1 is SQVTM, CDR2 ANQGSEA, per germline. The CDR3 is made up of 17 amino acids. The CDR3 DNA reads TGCAGCGTTGAAGATTTTATTCGTGGCGGGGGCGCTCCGACTCAGTATTTT. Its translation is CSVEDFIRGGGAPTQYF.

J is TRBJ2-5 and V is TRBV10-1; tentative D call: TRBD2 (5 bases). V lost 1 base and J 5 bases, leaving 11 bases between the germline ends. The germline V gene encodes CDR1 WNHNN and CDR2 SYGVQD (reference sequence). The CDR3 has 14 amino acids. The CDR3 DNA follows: TGCGCCAGCAGTGAGTTTCGGCGGAGGGAGACCCAGTACTTC. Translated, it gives CASSEFRRRETQYF.

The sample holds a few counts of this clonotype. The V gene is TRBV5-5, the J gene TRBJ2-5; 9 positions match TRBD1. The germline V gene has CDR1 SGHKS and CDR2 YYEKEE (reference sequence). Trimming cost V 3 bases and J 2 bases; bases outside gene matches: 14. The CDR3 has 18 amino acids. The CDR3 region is CASSSFGTGRLFQETQYF. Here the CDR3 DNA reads TGTGCCAGCAGCTCGTTCGGGACAGGGCGCCTATTTCAAGAGACCCAGTACTTC.

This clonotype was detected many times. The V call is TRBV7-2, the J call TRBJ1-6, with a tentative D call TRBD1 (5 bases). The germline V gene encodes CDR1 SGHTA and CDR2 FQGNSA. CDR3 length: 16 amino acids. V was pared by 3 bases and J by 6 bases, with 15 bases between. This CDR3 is CASSLRGNLGNSPLHF. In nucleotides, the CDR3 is TGTGCCAGCAGCTTGAGGGGAAATTTGGGTAATTCACCCCTCCACTTT. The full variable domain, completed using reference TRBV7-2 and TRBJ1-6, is GAGVSQSPSNKVTEKGKDVELRCDPISGHTALYWYRQSLGQGLEFLIYFQGNSAPDKSGLPSDRFSAERTGGSVSTLTIQRTQQEDSAVYLCASSLRGNLGNSPLHFGNGTRLTVT.

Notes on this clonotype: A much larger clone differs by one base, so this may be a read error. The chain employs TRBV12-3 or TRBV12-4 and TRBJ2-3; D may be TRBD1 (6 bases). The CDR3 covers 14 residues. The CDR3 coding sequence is TGTGCCAGCGAGGGGGACACGGTGGTGGATATGCAGTATTTT. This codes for CASEGDTVVDMQYF.

The CDR3 bases are TGTGCCAGCAGCTCGGACCTTAGAAACACCATATATTTT. It encodes CASSSDLRNTIYF. The gene calls are TRBV7-9 and TRBJ1-3; D not resolved. The V gene's germline CDR1 is SEHNR and CDR2 FQNEAQ (reference sequence). CDR3 length: 13 residues. Trimming stripped 4 bases from V and 5 bases from J, with 9 bases between.

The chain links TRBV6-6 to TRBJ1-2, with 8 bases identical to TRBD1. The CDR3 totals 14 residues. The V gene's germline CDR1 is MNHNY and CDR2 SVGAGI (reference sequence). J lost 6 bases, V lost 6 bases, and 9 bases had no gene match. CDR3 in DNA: TGTGCCAGCAGCCTAGACAGGGGAGGGGATGGCTACACCTTC. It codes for CASSLDRGGDGYTF.